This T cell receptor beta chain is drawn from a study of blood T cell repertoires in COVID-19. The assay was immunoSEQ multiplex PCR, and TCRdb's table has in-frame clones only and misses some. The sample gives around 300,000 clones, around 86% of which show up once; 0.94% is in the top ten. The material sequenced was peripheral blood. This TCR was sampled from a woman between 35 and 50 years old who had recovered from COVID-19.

In DNA form, the CDR3 reads TGTGCCATCAGAGGCCCTAGCTCTGGGGCAGATACGCAGTATTTT. This encodes CAIRGPSSGADTQYF. This chain connects TRBV10-3 to TRBJ2-3; TRBD2 might be the D (5 bases). V was shortened by 6 bases and J by 4 bases, with 17 bases between the two germline ends. From germline, CDR1 is ENHRY and CDR2 SYGVKD. CDR3 size: 15 residues.